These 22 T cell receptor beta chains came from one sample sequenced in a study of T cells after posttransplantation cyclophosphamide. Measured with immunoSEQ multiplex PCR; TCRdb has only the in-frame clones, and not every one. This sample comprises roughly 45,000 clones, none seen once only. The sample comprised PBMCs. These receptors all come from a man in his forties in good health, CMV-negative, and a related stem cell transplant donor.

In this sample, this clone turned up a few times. The DNA for the CDR3 is TGTGCCAGCAGCTTCGGGCGGGATAATTCACCCCTCCACTTT. Its protein product is CASSFGRDNSPLHF. The V and J genes are TRBV7-2 and TRBJ1-6; D unresolved. The germline V and J ends were trimmed by 3 bases and 5 bases, with 8 bases remaining between them. Germline CDR1 SGHTA, CDR2 FQGNSA. The CDR3 sequence is 14 residues long. The complete variable domain, with remaining parts taken from reference TRBV7-2 and TRBJ1-6, reads GAGVSQSPSNKVTEKGKDVELRCDPISGHTALYWYRQSLGQGLEFLIYFQGNSAPDKSGLPSDRFSAERTGGSVSTLTIQRTQQEDSAVYLCASSFGRDNSPLHFGNGTRLTVT.

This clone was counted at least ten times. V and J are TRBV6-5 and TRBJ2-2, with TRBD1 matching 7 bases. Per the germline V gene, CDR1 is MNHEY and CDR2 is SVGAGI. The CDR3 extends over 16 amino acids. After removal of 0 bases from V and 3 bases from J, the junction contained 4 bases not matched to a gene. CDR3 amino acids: CASSYSGGLDTGELFF. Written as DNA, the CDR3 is TGTGCCAGCAGTTACTCAGGGGGCCTCGACACCGGGGAGCTGTTTTTT.

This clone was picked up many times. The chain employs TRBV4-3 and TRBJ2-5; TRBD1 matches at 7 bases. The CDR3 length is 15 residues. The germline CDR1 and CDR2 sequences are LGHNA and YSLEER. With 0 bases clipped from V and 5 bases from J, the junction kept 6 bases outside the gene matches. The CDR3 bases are TGCGCCAGCAGCCAAGATCCAGGGGGAATGGAGACCCAGTACTTC. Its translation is CASSQDPGGMETQYF.

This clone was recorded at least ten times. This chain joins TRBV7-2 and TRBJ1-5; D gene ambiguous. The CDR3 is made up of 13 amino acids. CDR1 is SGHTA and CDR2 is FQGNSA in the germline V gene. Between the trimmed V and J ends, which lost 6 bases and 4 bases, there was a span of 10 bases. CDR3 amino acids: CASREGGNQPQHF. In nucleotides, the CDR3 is TGTGCCAGCAGAGAGGGAGGGAATCAGCCCCAGCATTTT.

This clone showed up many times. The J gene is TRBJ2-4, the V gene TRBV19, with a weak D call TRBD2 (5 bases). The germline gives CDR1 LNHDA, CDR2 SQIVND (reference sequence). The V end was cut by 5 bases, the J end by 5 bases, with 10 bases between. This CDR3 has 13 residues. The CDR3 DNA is TGTGCCAGTAGTTTAAACGGGGAAAACATTCAGTACTTC. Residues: CASSLNGENIQYF.

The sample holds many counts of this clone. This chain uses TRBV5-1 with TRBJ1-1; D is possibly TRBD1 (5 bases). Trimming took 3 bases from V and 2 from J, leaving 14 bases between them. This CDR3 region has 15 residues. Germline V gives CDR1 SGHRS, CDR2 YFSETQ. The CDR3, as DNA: TGCGCCAGCAGCTCCCTTAGCGGGGGAAACACTGAAGCTTTCTTT. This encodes CASSSLSGGNTEAFF.

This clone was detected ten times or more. CDR3 DNA sequence: TGTGCCAGTCGGAGGCGGGACAGGGGAGGTGCCGGGGAGCTGTTTTTT. It translates to CASRRRDRGGAGELFF. V gene TRBV19 combines with J gene TRBJ2-2; 10 bases are a match to TRBD1. Germline V gives CDR1 LNHDA, CDR2 SQIVND (reference sequence). Trimming cost V 8 bases and J 6 bases; bases outside gene matches: 12. CDR3 length equals 16 residues.

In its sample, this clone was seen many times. CDR3 residues: CASSFGRRGTEAFF. CDR3 in DNA: TGTGCCAGCAGCTTCGGCCGAAGGGGCACTGAAGCTTTCTTT. The chain combines TRBV11-2 with TRBJ1-1; D possibly corresponds to TRBD1 (5 bases). CDR1 SGHAT and CDR2 FQNNGV come from the germline V gene. This CDR3 is 14 amino acids long. The V end lost 3 bases, the J end lost 4 bases, and 12 bases lay between the germline ends.

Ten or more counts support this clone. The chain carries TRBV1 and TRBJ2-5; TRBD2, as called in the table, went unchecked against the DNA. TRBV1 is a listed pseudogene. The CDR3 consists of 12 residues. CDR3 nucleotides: TGCACCAGCCCCCGAGGATGGGAGACCCAGTACTTC. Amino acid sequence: CTSPRGWETQYF.

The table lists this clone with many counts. In DNA, the CDR3 is TGTGCCAGCAGCTTGAGGACAATAAACACCGGGGAGCTGTTTTTT. It specifies CASSLRTINTGELFF. The V gene is TRBV5-6, the J gene TRBJ2-2; possibly TRBD1 for D (5 bases). This CDR3 has 15 residues. V lost 1 base and J 2 bases, leaving 9 bases between the germline ends. Germline values: CDR1 SGHDT, CDR2 YYEEEE.

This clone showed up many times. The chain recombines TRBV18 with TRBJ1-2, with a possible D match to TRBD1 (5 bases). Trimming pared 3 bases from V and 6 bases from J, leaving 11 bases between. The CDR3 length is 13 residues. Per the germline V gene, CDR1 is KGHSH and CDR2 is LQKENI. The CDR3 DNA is TGTGCCAGCTCACCCTCAGGGCTAGATGGCTACACCTTC. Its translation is CASSPSGLDGYTF.

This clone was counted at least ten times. CDR3 bases: TGCGCCAGCAGCTTGGAGACTAGCGGGACCGCCGAGCAGTACTTC. This codes for CASSLETSGTAEQYF. The rearrangement joins TRBV5-1 to TRBJ2-7, with 11 positions matching TRBD2. After removal of 0 bases from V and 6 bases from J, the junction contained 5 bases not matched to a gene. Germline V CDR1 and CDR2: SGHRS, YFSETQ. The CDR3 contains 15 residues.

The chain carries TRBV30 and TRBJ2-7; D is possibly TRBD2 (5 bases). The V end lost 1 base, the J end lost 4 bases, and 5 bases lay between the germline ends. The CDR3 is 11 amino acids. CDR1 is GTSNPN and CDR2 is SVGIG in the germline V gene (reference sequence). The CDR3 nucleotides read TGTGCCTGGAGTGCGGGGTACGAGCAGTACTTC. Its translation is CAWSAGYEQYF.

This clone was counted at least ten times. The CDR3: CASSPSRELFF. CDR3 DNA sequence: TGTGCCAGCAGCCCCTCCCGGGAGCTGTTTTTT. The gene calls are TRBV9 and TRBJ2-2, with unresolved D. The CDR3 covers 11 residues. The V gene's germline CDR1 is SGDLS and CDR2 YYNGEE. The ends were cut back, 4 bases at V and 9 bases at J, with 7 bases in the middle. The full variable domain, its missing parts supplied by reference TRBV9 and TRBJ2-2, is DSGVTQTPKHLITATGQRVTLRCSPRSGDLSVYWYQQSLDQGLQFLIQYYNGEERAKGNILERFSAQQFPDLHSELNLSSLELGDSALYFCASSPSRELFFGEGSRLTVL.

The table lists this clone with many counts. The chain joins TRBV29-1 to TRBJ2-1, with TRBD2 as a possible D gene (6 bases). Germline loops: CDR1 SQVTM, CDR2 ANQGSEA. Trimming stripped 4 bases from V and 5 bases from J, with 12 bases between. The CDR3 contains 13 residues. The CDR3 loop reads CSVVLLADNEQFF. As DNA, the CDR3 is TGCAGCGTTGTCTTACTAGCCGACAATGAGCAGTTCTTC.

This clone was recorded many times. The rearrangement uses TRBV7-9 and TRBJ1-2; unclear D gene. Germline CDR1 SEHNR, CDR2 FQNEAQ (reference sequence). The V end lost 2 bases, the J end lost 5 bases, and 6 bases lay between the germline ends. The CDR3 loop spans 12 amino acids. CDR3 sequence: CASSLWSYGYTF. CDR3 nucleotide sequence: TGTGCCAGCAGCTTATGGAGTTATGGCTACACCTTC. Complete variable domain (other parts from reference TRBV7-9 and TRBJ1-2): DTGVSQNPRHKITKRGQNVTFRCDPISEHNRLYWYRQTLGQGPEFLTYFQNEAQLEKSRLLSDRFSAERPKGSFSTLEIQRTEQGDSAMYLCASSLWSYGYTFGSGTRLTVV.

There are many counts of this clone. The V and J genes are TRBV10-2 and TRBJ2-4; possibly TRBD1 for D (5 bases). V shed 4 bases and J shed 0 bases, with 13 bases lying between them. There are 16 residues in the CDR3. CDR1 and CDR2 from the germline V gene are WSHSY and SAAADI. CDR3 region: CASSGTSLLAKNIQYF. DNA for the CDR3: TGCGCCAGCAGTGGGACATCGCTTCTAGCCAAAAACATTCAGTACTTC.

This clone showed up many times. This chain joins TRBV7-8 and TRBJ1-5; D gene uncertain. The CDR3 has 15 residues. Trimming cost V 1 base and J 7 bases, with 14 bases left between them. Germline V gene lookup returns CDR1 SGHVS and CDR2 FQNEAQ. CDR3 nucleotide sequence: TGTGCCAGCAGCTTAGACGAGGGAACGGGCCAGCCCCAGCATTTT. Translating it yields CASSLDEGTGQPQHF.

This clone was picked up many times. The CDR3 here is CASSPGSGIRNEQYF. As DNA, the CDR3 is TGTGCCAGCAGCCCGGGGAGCGGGATAAGGAACGAGCAGTACTTC. The chain couples TRBV7-6 to TRBJ2-7, with 7 bases lining up with TRBD2. The germline V gene has CDR1 SGHVS and CDR2 FNYEAQ. V trimming: 5 bases; J trimming: 5 bases; junction bases outside the gene matches: 12. This CDR3 is 15 amino acids long.

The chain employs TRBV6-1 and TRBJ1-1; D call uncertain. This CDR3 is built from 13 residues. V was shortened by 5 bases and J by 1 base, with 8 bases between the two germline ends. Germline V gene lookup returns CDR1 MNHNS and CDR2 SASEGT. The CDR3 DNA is TGTGCCAGCAGTCAAAACACGAACACTGAAGCTTTCTTT. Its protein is CASSQNTNTEAFF.

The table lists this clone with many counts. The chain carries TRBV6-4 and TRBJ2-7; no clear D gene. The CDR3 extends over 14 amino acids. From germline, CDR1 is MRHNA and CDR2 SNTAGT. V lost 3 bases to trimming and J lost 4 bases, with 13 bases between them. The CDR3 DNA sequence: TGTGCCAGCAGTGATCCCGCTTTCGAGTACGAGCAGTACTTC. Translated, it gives CASSDPAFEYEQYF.

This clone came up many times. CDR3 in DNA: TGTGCCAGCGGCTTCCAAACGAACACTGAAGCTTTCTTT. Its translation is CASGFQTNTEAFF. The V gene is TRBV2, the J gene TRBJ1-1; no firm D call. Germline V gives CDR1 SNHLY, CDR2 FYNNEI. The CDR3 has 13 residues. V lost 8 bases and J lost 1, with 11 bases in between.